The 5 T cell receptor beta chains in this list originate from one sample, sequenced in a study of technical replicates of blood from a few donors. Sequencing was performed with immunoSEQ multiplex PCR; in TCRdb, only in-frame clones are kept and a portion is missing. The data show about 69,000 clones, around nine tenths seen once. The sample consisted of PBMCs. The receptors come from a human donor in good health. Some clones in this sample may be carry-over from other donors' samples.

CDR3 nucleotides: TGTGCCAGCAGACACAGGGTCTCCTACAATGAGCAGTTCTTC. Residues: CASRHRVSYNEQFF. The V and J genes are TRBV2 and TRBJ2-1; TRBD1 is a possible D gene (6 bases). CDR3 size: 14 residues. Germline V lookup: CDR1 SNHLY, CDR2 FYNNEI. The V and J ends lost 6 bases and 0 bases respectively, with 9 bases between them.

The chain combines TRBV7-9 with TRBJ2-1; D may be TRBD2 (6 bases). Trimming removed 1 base at V and 10 bases at J, with 11 bases between. Per the germline V gene, CDR1 is SEHNR and CDR2 is FQNEAQ (reference sequence). This CDR3 contains 13 residues. CDR3 DNA sequence: TGTGCCAGCAGCTTAGTGGCAGGGAGGGAGCAGTTCTTC. Its translation: CASSLVAGREQFF.

This sequence joins TRBV5-6 and TRBJ1-5; TRBD1 matches at 9 bases. V gave up 0 bases and J gave up 6 bases; unmatched junction bases: 10. This CDR3 region has 17 residues. Germline-derived CDR1 and CDR2 are SGHDT and YYEEEE. Here the CDR3 DNA reads TGTGCCAGCAGCTTGGGTAGCCTTACAGGGGGCGTTCAGCCCCAGCATTTT. It translates to CASSLGSLTGGVQPQHF. Using reference TRBV5-6 and TRBJ1-5 for the parts outside the CDR3, the full variable domain is DAGVTQSPTHLIKTRGQQVTLRCSPKSGHDTVSWYQQALGQGPQFIFQYYEEEERQRGNFPDRFSGHQFPNYSSELNVNALLLGDSALYLCASSLGSLTGGVQPQHFGDGTRLSIL.

V and J are TRBV4-2 and TRBJ2-3; D is undetermined. The CDR3 loop spans 14 amino acids. CDR1 LGHNA and CDR2 YNFKEQ come from the germline V gene. V was trimmed by 0 bases and J by 3 bases, leaving 7 bases between them. This CDR3 is CASSQDQATDTQYF. The CDR3 DNA follows: TGTGCCAGCAGCCAAGATCAAGCTACAGATACGCAGTATTTT.

The gene calls are TRBV7-3 and TRBJ2-6, with D possibly being TRBD1 (5 bases). Germline CDR1 is SGHTA and CDR2 is FQGTGA. Trimming took 3 bases from V and 1 from J, leaving 10 bases between them. CDR3 size: 16 residues. CDR3 protein: CASSFSGQSGANVLTF. The CDR3, as DNA: TGTGCCAGCAGCTTCTCCGGACAATCTGGGGCCAACGTCCTGACTTTC.